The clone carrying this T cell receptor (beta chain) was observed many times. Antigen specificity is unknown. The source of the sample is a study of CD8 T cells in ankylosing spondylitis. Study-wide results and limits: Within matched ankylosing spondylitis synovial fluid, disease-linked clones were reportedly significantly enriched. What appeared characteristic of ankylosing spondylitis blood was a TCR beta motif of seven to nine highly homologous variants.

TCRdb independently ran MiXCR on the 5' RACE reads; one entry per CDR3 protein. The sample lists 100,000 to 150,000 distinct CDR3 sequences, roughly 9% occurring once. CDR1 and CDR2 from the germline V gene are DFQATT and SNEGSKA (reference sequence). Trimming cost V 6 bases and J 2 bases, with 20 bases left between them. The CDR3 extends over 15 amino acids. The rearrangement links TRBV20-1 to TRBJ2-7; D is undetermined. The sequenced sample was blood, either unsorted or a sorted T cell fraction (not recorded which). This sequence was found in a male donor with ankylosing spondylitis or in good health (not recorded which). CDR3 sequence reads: CSAKDPLAGTYEQYF. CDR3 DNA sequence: TGCAGTGCAAAGGACCCTCTGGCCGGTACCTACGAGCAGTACTTC.